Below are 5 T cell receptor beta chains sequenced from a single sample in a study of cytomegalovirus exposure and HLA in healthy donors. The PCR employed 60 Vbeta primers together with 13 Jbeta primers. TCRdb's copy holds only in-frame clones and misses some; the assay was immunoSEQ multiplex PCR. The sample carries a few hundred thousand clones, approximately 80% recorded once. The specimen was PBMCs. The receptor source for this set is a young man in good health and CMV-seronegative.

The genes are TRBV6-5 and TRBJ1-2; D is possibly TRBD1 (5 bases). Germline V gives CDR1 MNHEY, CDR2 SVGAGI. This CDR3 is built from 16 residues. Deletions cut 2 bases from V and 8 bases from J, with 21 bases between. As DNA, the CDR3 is TGTGCCAGCAGTTACCCAACCGGCGGGGGGGTTCGCGGCTACACCTTC. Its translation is CASSYPTGGGVRGYTF.

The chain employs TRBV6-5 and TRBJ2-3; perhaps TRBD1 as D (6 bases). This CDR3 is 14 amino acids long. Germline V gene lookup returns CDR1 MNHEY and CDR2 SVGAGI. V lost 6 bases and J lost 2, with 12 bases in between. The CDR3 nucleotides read TGTGCCAGCAGCCCAGGGGTGTACACAGATACGCAGTATTTT. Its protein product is CASSPGVYTDTQYF.

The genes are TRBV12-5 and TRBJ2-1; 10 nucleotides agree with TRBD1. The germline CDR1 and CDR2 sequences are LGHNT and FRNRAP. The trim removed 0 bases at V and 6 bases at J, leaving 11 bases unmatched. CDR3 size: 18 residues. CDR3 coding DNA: TGTGCTAGTGGTTTGGTACTATGGACAGGGGGAGACCCCAATGAGCAGTTCTTC. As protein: CASGLVLWTGGDPNEQFF.

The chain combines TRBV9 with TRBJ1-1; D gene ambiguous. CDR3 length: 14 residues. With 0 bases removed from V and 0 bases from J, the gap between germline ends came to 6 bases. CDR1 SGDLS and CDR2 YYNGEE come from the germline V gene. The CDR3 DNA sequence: TGTGCCAGCAGCGTAGACCTATTGAACACTGAAGCTTTCTTT. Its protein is CASSVDLLNTEAFF.

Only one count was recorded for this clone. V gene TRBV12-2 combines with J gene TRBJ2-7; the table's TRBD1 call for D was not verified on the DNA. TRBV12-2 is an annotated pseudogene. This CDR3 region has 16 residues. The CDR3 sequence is CASRLATQGRINEQYF. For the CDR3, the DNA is TGTGCAAGTCGCTTAGCTACTCAGGGAAGAATCAACGAGCAGTACTTC.